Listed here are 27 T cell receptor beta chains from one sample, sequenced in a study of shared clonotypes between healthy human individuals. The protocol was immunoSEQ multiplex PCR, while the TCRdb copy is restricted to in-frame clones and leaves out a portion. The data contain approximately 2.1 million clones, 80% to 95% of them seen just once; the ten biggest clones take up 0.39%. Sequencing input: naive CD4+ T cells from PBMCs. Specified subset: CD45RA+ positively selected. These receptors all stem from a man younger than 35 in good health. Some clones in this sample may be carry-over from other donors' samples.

The CDR3 nucleotides are TGCGCCAGCAGCCAAACCTGGACTAGCGGGATCCACGAGCAGTACTTC. This encodes CASSQTWTSGIHEQYF. The J gene is TRBJ2-7, the V gene TRBV5-1; 12 bases agree with TRBD2. V lost 4 bases to trimming and J lost 5 bases; unmatched junction nucleotides: 10. Germline CDR1 reads SGHRS; CDR2 reads YFSETQ. The CDR3 covers 16 residues.

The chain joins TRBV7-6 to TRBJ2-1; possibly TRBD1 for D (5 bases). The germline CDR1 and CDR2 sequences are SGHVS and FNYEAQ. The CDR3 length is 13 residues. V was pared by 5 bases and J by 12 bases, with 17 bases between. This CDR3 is CASSVDPRVGQFF. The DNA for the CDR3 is TGTGCCAGCAGCGTAGACCCCAGGGTGGGGCAGTTCTTC.

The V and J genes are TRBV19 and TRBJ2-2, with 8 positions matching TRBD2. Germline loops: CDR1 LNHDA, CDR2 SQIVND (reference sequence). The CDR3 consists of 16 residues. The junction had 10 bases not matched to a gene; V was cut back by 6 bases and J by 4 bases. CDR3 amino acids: CASRGTGTRLTGELFF. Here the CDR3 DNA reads TGTGCCAGTAGGGGAACCGGGACTAGGCTCACCGGGGAGCTGTTTTTT.

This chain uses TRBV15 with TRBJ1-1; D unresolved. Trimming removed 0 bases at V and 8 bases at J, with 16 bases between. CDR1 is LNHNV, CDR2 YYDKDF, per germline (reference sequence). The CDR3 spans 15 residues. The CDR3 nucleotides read TGTGCCACCAGCAGAGAAATAGGATCGCGCGGCGAAGCTTTCTTT. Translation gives CATSREIGSRGEAFF. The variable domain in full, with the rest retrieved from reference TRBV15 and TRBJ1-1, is DAMVIQNPRYQVTQFGKPVTLSCSQTLNHNVMYWYQQKSSQAPKLLFHYYDKDFNNEADTPDNFQSRRPNTSFCFLDIRSPGLGDTAMYLCATSREIGSRGEAFFGQGTRLTVV.

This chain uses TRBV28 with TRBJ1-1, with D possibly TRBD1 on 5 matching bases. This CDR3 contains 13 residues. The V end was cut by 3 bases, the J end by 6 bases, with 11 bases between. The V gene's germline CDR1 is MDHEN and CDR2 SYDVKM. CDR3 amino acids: CASSFQGRAEAFF. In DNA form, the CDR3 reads TGTGCCAGCAGTTTTCAGGGACGCGCTGAAGCTTTCTTT.

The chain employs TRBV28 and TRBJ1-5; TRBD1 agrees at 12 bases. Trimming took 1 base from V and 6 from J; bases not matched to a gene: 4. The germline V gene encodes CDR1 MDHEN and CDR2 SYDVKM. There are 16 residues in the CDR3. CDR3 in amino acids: CASSLSGTGGGQPQHF. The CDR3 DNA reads TGTGCCAGCAGTTTATCCGGGACAGGGGGCGGTCAGCCCCAGCATTTT.

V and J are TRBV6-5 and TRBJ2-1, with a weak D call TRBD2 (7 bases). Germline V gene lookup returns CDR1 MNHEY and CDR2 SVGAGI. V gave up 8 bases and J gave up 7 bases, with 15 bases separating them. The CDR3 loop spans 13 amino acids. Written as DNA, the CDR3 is TGTGCCAGCTGGGGGGGCGAGGGGAATGAGCAGTTCTTC. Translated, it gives CASWGGEGNEQFF.

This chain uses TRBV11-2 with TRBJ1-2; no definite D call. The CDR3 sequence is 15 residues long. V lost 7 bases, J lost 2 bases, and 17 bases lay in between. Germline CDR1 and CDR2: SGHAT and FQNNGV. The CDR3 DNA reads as TGTGCCAGCAATCGGGGATCAGCACCAAACTATGGCTACACCTTC. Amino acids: CASNRGSAPNYGYTF.

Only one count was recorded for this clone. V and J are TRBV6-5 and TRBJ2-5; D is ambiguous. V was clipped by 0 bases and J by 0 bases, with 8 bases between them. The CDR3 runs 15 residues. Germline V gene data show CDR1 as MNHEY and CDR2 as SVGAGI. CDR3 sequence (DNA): TGTGCCAGCAGTTACTCGTTGGGCTACCAAGAGACCCAGTACTTC. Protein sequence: CASSYSLGYQETQYF.

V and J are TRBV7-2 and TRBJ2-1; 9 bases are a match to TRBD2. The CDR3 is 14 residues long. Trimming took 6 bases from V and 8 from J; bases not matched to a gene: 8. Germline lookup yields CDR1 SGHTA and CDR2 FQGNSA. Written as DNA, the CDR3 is TGTGCCAGCAGTTCCGGGACTAGCTATGATGAGCAGTTCTTC. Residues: CASSSGTSYDEQFF.

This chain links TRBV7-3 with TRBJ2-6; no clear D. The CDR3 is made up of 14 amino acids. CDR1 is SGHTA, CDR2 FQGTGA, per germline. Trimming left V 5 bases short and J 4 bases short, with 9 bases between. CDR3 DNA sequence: TGTGCCAGCAGCCCAGTGCGGGGGGCCAACGTCCTGACTTTC. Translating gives CASSPVRGANVLTF.

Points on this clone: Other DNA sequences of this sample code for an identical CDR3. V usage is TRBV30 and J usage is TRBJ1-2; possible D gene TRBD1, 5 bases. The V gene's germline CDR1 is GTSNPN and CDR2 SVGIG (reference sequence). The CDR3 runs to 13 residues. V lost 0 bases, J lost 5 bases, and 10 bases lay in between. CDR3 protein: CAWSVRGRYGYTF. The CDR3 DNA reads TGTGCCTGGAGTGTAAGGGGCCGGTATGGCTACACCTTC.

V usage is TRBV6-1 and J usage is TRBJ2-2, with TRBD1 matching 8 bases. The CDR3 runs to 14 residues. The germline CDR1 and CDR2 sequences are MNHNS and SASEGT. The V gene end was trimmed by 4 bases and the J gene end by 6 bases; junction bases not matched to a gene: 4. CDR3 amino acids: CASSAQGEAGELFF. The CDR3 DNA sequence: TGTGCCAGCAGTGCACAGGGGGAAGCCGGGGAGCTGTTTTTT.

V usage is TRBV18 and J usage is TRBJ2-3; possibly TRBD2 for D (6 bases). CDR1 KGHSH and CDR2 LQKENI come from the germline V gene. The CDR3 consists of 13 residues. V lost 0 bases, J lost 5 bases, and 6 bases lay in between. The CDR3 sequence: CASSPPGLDTQYF. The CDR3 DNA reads TGTGCCAGCTCACCACCGGGACTAGATACGCAGTATTTT. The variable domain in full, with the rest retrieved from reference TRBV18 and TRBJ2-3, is NAGVMQNPRHLVRRRGQEARLRCSPMKGHSHVYWYRQLPEEGLKFMVYLQKENIIDESGMPKERFSAEFPKEGPSILRIQQVVRGDSAAYFCASSPPGLDTQYFGPGTRLTVL.

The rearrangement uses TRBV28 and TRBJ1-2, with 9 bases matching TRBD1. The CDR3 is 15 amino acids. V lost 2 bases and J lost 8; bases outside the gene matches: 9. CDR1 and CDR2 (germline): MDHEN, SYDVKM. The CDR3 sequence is CASSLPGQGVKGYTF. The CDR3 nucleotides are TGTGCCAGCAGTTTACCGGGACAGGGAGTAAAAGGCTACACCTTC.

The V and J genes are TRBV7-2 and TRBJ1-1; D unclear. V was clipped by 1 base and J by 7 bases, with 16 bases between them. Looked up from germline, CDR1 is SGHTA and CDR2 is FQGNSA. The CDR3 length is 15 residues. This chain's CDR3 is CASSLVGGNSGEAFF. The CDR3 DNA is TGTGCCAGCAGCTTAGTCGGCGGCAATAGCGGTGAAGCTTTCTTT.

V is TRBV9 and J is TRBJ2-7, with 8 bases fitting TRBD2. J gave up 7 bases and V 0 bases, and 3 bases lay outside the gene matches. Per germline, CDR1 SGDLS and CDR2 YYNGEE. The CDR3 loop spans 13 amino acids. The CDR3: CASSVAAGGEQYF. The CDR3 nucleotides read TGTGCCAGCAGCGTAGCTGCGGGGGGAGAGCAGTACTTC.

CDR3 in DNA: TGTGCCTGGAGCCCTACAGGGGGCCTCAGCGGGCCCCAGCATTTT. Its translation: CAWSPTGGLSGPQHF. V gene TRBV30 combines with J gene TRBJ1-5; 9 bases match TRBD1. The CDR3 has 15 residues. Trimming took 3 bases from V and 9 from J; bases not matched to a gene: 12. Germline loops: CDR1 GTSNPN, CDR2 SVGIG (reference sequence). Together with reference TRBV30 and TRBJ1-5, the CDR3 gives the full variable domain: SQTIHQWPATLVQPVGSPLSLECTVEGTSNPNLYWYRQAAGRGLQLLFYSVGIGQISSEVPQNLSASRPQDRQFILSSKKLLLSDSGFYLCAWSPTGGLSGPQHFGDGTRLSIL.

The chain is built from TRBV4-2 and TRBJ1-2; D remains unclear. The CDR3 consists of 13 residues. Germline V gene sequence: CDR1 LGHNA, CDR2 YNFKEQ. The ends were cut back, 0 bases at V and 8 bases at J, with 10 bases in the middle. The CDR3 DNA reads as TGTGCCAGCAGCCAAGATAGGTCCGGAGGCTACACCTTC. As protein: CASSQDRSGGYTF.

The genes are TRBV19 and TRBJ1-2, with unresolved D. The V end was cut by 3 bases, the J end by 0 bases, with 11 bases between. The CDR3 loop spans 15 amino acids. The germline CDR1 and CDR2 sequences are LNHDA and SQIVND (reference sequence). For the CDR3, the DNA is TGTGCCAGTAGTATGTTGGACGGTTCTAACTATGGCTACACCTTC. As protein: CASSMLDGSNYGYTF.

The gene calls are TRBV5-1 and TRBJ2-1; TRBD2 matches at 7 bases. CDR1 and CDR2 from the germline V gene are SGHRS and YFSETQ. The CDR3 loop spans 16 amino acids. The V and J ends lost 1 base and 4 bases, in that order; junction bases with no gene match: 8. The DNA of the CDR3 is TGCGCCAGCAGCTTGAGTGGGAGGGCCGAGTACAATGAGCAGTTCTTC. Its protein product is CASSLSGRAEYNEQFF.

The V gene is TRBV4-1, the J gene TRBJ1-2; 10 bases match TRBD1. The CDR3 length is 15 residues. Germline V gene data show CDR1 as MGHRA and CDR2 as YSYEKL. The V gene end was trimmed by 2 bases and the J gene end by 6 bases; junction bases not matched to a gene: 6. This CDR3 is CASSQPGQGKNGYTF. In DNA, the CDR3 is TGCGCCAGCAGCCAACCGGGACAGGGGAAGAATGGCTACACCTTC.

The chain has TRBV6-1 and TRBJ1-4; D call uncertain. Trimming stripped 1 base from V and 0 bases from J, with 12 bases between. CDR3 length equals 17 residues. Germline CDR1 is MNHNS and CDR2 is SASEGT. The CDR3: CASSEVWVGATNEKLFF. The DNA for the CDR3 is TGTGCCAGCAGTGAAGTTTGGGTAGGAGCAACTAATGAAAAACTGTTTTTT.

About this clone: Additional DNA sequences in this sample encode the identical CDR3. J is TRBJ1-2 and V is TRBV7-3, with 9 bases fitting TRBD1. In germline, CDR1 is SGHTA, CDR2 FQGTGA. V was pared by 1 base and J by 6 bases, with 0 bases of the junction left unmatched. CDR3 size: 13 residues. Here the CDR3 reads CASSLRQGDGYTF. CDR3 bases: TGTGCCAGCAGCTTAAGACAGGGGGATGGCTACACCTTC.

CDR3 nucleotides: TGTGCCAGCAGTTTGACAGGCCGAGAGACCCAGTACTTC. Its translation is CASSLTGRETQYF. The genes are TRBV6-1 and TRBJ2-5, with D perhaps matching TRBD1 (6 bases). Trimming removed 5 bases at V and 4 bases at J, with 11 bases between. The CDR3 is 13 residues long. The germline V gene encodes CDR1 MNHNS and CDR2 SASEGT.

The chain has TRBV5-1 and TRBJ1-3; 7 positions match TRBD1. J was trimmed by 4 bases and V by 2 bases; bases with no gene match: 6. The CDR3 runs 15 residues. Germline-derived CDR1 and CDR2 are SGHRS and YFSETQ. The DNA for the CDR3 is TGCGCCAGCAGCTTCCAGGGGGTAAAGGGAAACACCATATATTTT. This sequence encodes CASSFQGVKGNTIYF.

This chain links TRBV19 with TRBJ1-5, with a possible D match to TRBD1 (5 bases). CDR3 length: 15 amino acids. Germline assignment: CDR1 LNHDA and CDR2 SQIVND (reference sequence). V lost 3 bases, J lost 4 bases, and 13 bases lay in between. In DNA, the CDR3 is TGTGCCAGTAGTATCCTGTCAGGGCGTAATCAGCCCCAGCATTTT. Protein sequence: CASSILSGRNQPQHF.